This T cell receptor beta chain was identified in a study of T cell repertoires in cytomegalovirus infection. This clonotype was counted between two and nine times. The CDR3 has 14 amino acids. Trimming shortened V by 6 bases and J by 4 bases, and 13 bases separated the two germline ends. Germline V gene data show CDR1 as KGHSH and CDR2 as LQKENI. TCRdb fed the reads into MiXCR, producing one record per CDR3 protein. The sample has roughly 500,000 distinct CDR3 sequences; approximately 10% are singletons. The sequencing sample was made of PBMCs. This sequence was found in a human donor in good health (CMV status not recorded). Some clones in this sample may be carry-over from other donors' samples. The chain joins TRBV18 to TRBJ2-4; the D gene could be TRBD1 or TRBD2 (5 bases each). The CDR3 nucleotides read TGTGCCAGCTCCCTCGGGGCCTCAAAAAACATTCAGTACTTC. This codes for CASSLGASKNIQYF.